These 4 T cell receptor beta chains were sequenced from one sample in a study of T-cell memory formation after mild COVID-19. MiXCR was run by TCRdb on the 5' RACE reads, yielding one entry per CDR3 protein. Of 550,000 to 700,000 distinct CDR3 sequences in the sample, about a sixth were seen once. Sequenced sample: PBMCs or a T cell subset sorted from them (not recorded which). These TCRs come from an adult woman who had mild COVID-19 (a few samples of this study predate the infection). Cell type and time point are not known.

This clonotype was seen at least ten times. The CDR3 loop is CASSIDHSQETQYF. The DNA for the CDR3 is TGTGCCAGTAGTATTGATCACAGCCAAGAGACCCAGTACTTC. V gene TRBV19 combines with J gene TRBJ2-5; D is uncertain. V lost 3 bases to trimming and J lost 1 base, with 9 bases between them. CDR1 and CDR2 (germline): LNHDA, SQIVND (reference sequence). The CDR3 is 14 residues long.

The CDR3 region has the DNA TGTGCCAGCAGCGCCGCCGCGCTACAGGGAGGAGGGGGGGAAGCTTTCTTT. This codes for CASSAAALQGGGGEAFF. The chain has TRBV7-8 and TRBJ1-1; possibly TRBD1 for D (6 bases). The V and J ends lost 5 bases and 8 bases respectively, with 27 bases between them. The germline V gene has CDR1 SGHVS and CDR2 FQNEAQ. This CDR3 region has 17 residues.

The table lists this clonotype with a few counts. The CDR3 DNA is TGCAGTGTCACCCAGGGAGGGGGAGATCAGCCCCAGCATTTT. Its translation: CSVTQGGGDQPQHF. J is TRBJ1-5 and V is TRBV20-1; tentative D call: TRBD1 (6 bases). V lost 7 bases and J lost 5, with 18 bases in between. The CDR3 consists of 14 residues. CDR1 and CDR2 from the germline V gene are DFQATT and SNEGSKA (reference sequence).

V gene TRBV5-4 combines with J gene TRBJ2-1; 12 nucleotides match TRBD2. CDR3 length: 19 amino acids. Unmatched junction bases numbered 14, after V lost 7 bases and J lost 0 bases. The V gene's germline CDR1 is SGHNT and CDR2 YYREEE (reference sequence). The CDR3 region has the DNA TGTGCCAGCCGTCAGACGGGACTAGCGGGTTTACGCTCCTACAATGAGCAGTTCTTC. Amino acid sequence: CASRQTGLAGLRSYNEQFF. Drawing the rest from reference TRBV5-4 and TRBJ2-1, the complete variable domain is ETGVTQSPTHLIKTRGQQVTLRCSSQSGHNTVSWYQQALGQGPQFIFQYYREEENGRGNFPPRFSGLQFPNYSSELNVNALELDDSALYLCASRQTGLAGLRSYNEQFFGPGTRLTVL.